The 25 T cell receptor beta chains in this list originate from one sample, sequenced in a study of T cell responses to AZD1222 COVID-19 vaccine. The table came from immunoSEQ multiplex PCR; TCRdb's copy has only in-frame clones and leaves some out. Among some 110,000 clones listed, 80% to 85% were seen once. The sequenced sample was peripheral blood, obtained on day 0 of AZD1222 vaccination. The receptors come from an adult in good health.

The V gene is TRBV5-4, the J gene TRBJ1-2, with TRBD1 matching 7 bases. Germline V CDR1 and CDR2: SGHNT, YYREEE (reference sequence). This CDR3 is 15 amino acids long. The trim removed 0 bases at V and 6 bases at J, leaving 8 bases unmatched. CDR3 loop: CASSLGQGGEDGYTF. DNA of the CDR3: TGTGCCAGCAGCTTGGGGCAGGGGGGCGAAGATGGCTACACCTTC.

The CDR3 nucleotides are TGTGCCACCAGCAGAGATAAAGCCCAAGAGACCCAGTACTTC. It specifies CATSRDKAQETQYF. The V and J genes are TRBV15 and TRBJ2-5; D not certain. CDR1 is LNHNV and CDR2 is YYDKDF in the germline V gene (reference sequence). The V and J ends lost 0 bases and 1 base respectively, with 6 bases between them. This CDR3 region has 14 residues. The full variable domain, its missing parts supplied by reference TRBV15 and TRBJ2-5, is DAMVIQNPRYQVTQFGKPVTLSCSQTLNHNVMYWYQQKSSQAPKLLFHYYDKDFNNEADTPDNFQSRRPNTSFCFLDIRSPGLGDTAMYLCATSRDKAQETQYFGPGTRLLVL.

This chain connects TRBV9 to TRBJ2-3; perhaps TRBD1 as D (6 bases). Germline CDR1 SGDLS, CDR2 YYNGEE. The CDR3 runs to 14 residues. Deletions cut 1 base from V and 6 bases from J, with 12 bases between. This CDR3 reads CASSVSTGSDTQYF. CDR3 DNA: TGTGCCAGCAGCGTAAGCACAGGGAGCGATACGCAGTATTTT.

V and J are TRBV5-1 and TRBJ1-3; D call uncertain. CDR1 is SGHRS, CDR2 YFSETQ, per germline. The CDR3 contains 15 residues. The V end was cut by 0 bases, the J end by 2 bases, with 9 bases between. In DNA, the CDR3 is TGCGCCAGCAGCTTGGGGGGTTTCACTGGAAACACCATATATTTT. Protein: CASSLGGFTGNTIYF.

CDR3 amino acids: CASSPWTGNYNEQFF. For the CDR3, the DNA is TGTGCCAGCAGCCCGTGGACAGGGAACTACAATGAGCAGTTCTTC. The chain is built from TRBV7-2 and TRBJ2-1; 8 nucleotides line up with TRBD1. The CDR3 contains 15 residues. Trimming cost V 5 bases and J 3 bases; bases outside gene matches: 6. Per the germline V gene, CDR1 is SGHTA and CDR2 is FQGNSA.

The chain is built from TRBV7-6 and TRBJ2-5; a weak D match, TRBD1 (6 bases). Germline CDR1 SGHVS, CDR2 FNYEAQ. The V and J ends lost 3 bases and 3 bases respectively, with 17 bases between them. This CDR3 comprises 16 residues. The DNA of the CDR3 is TGTGCCAGCAGCTTGGGGGATTGGACAGATGAAGAGACCCAGTACTTC. It encodes CASSLGDWTDEETQYF.

This clone was seen more than once but under ten times. The chain combines TRBV6-5 with TRBJ2-1; 7 bases are shared with TRBD1. The germline CDR1 and CDR2 sequences are MNHEY and SVGAGI. This CDR3 contains 15 residues. V shed 1 base, J shed 7 bases, and the junction held 7 bases outside the gene matches. The CDR3 reads CASSYYEGARNEQFF. DNA for the CDR3: TGTGCCAGCAGTTACTATGAGGGGGCGAGGAATGAGCAGTTCTTC.

This chain links TRBV28 with TRBJ2-7; 7 nucleotides match TRBD1. The CDR3 loop spans 15 amino acids. Trimming at V came to 5 bases and at J to 2 bases, leaving 9 bases not matched to a gene. The V gene's germline CDR1 is MDHEN and CDR2 SYDVKM. CDR3: CASSQNRGFTYEQYF. The DNA of the CDR3 is TGTGCCAGCAGTCAGAACAGGGGTTTTACCTACGAGCAGTACTTC.

The genes are TRBV3-1 (or the pseudogene TRBV3-2) and TRBJ1-5; the D gene is possibly TRBD1 (5 bases). The length of the CDR3 is 14 residues. The V and J ends lost 4 bases and 4 bases respectively, with 11 bases between them. Germline assignment: CDR1 LGHDT and CDR2 YNNKEL (reference sequence). In DNA form, the CDR3 reads TGTGCCAGCAGCCCTTGGGGGGGAAATCAGCCCCAGCATTTT. Amino acid sequence: CASSPWGGNQPQHF.

The CDR3, as DNA: TGCGCCAGCAGCCTTGGACACAATCAGCCCCAGCATTTT. It specifies CASSLGHNQPQHF. This chain connects TRBV5-1 to TRBJ1-5; the D gene is possibly TRBD1 (5 bases). The V and J ends lost 4 bases and 3 bases respectively, with 8 bases between them. The CDR3 is 13 amino acids. Germline V gives CDR1 SGHRS, CDR2 YFSETQ.

The V call is TRBV28, the J call TRBJ1-1, with D possibly TRBD1 on 5 matching bases. The germline gives CDR1 MDHEN, CDR2 SYDVKM. The length of the CDR3 is 15 residues. The germline V and J ends were trimmed by 8 bases and 6 bases, with 22 bases remaining between them. The CDR3 DNA reads TGTGCCAGCGTCACCCCGGGGGGGAAGGCGGCTGAAGCTTTCTTT. This sequence encodes CASVTPGGKAAEAFF.

This clone was recorded once. This chain joins TRBV7-9 and TRBJ1-4; no definite D call. The CDR3 contains 15 residues. The ends were cut back, 5 bases at V and 0 bases at J, with 10 bases in the middle. CDR1 and CDR2 (germline): SEHNR, FQNEAQ (reference sequence). The DNA of the CDR3 is TGTGCCAGCAGCCAGGTCGGGGCAACTAATGAAAAACTGTTTTTT. Amino acids: CASSQVGATNEKLFF.

As DNA, the CDR3 is TGTGCCAGCAGCTTATGGGCAGGGAACAATGAGCAGTTCTTC. Translating gives CASSLWAGNNEQFF. The V gene is TRBV7-2, the J gene TRBJ2-1; D is possibly TRBD1 (5 bases). With 2 bases removed from V and 5 bases from J, the gap between germline ends came to 10 bases. The CDR3 has 14 residues. The V gene's germline CDR1 is SGHTA and CDR2 FQGNSA.

This chain connects TRBV6-5 to TRBJ2-5; D unresolved. The CDR3 length is 13 residues. V lost 6 bases to trimming and J lost 4 bases, with 12 bases between them. Germline V gives CDR1 MNHEY, CDR2 SVGAGI. The CDR3 loop is CASRIMGRETQYF. Written as DNA, the CDR3 is TGTGCCAGCAGGATTATGGGTCGAGAGACCCAGTACTTC.

This clone has only a few counts. The chain links TRBV12-5 to TRBJ1-1, with D possibly TRBD1 on 6 matching bases. The ends were cut back, 2 bases at V and 5 bases at J, with 18 bases in the middle. This CDR3 region has 16 residues. CDR1 is LGHNT and CDR2 is FRNRAP in the germline V gene. CDR3 region: CASGLNRGQSGTEAFF. DNA of the CDR3: TGTGCTAGTGGTTTGAACCGTGGACAGAGCGGGACTGAAGCTTTCTTT.

This clone was seen repeatedly, ten times or more. The chain uses TRBV7-9 and TRBJ1-3; no firm D call. Per germline, CDR1 SEHNR and CDR2 FQNEAQ (reference sequence). CDR3 length: 12 amino acids. The germline V and J ends were trimmed by 5 bases and 6 bases, with 8 bases remaining between them. DNA for the CDR3: TGTGCCAGCAGCCTACTGCTAAACACCATATATTTT. Protein sequence: CASSLLLNTIYF.

This chain joins TRBV10-3 and TRBJ2-2; D is perhaps TRBD1 or TRBD2 (5 bases each). Germline lookup yields CDR1 ENHRY and CDR2 SYGVKD. Trimming removed 11 bases at V and 5 bases at J, with 18 bases between. This CDR3 is built from 14 residues. CDR3 in amino acids: CASQTVTGTGELFF. In DNA form, the CDR3 reads TGTGCCTCCCAGACAGTTACGGGGACCGGGGAGCTGTTTTTT.

For the CDR3, the DNA is TGTGCCAGCAGCTCAAATCGGGGGCTGGCTGGGGAAAAACTGTTTTTT. Protein sequence: CASSSNRGLAGEKLFF. The V gene is TRBV5-4, the J gene TRBJ1-4, with a weak D call TRBD1 (6 bases). Germline values: CDR1 SGHNT, CDR2 YYREEE (reference sequence). With 3 bases removed from V and 8 bases from J, the gap between germline ends came to 20 bases. The CDR3 has 16 residues.

The gene calls are TRBV10-3 and TRBJ2-7; a weak D match, TRBD1 (6 bases). The V and J ends lost 6 bases and 4 bases respectively, with 16 bases between them. CDR1 ENHRY and CDR2 SYGVKD come from the germline V gene. The CDR3 runs to 14 residues. The CDR3 DNA sequence: TGTGCCATCAGGAAAACGACAGGTCCTTACGAGCAGTACTTC. This encodes CAIRKTTGPYEQYF.

The rearrangement joins TRBV28 to TRBJ2-7, with a possible D match to TRBD1 (6 bases). The CDR3 is 16 amino acids. V dropped 7 bases and J dropped 6 bases, with 25 bases sitting between them. Germline CDR1 reads MDHEN; CDR2 reads SYDVKM. CDR3 in DNA: TGTGCCAGCACCCTATCTTCCGGGACAAGGGTTGGCGAGCAGTACTTC. Amino acids: CASTLSSGTRVGEQYF.

This clone was counted between two and nine times. This rearrangement joins TRBV5-1 to TRBJ2-5; no clear D gene. The CDR3 totals 14 residues. The V end was cut by 0 bases, the J end by 0 bases, with 6 bases between. CDR1 and CDR2 (germline): SGHRS, YFSETQ. The CDR3 loop reads CASSLASDQETQYF. The CDR3 DNA reads as TGCGCCAGCAGCTTGGCATCAGACCAAGAGACCCAGTACTTC.

The rearrangement links TRBV7-9 to TRBJ1-2; perhaps TRBD1 as D (5 bases). The CDR3 runs to 11 residues. Trimming took off 7 bases at V and 4 bases at J, with 7 bases between the two ends. Germline CDR1 SEHNR, CDR2 FQNEAQ (reference sequence). In DNA, the CDR3 is TGTGCCAGCAAGGGGATCTATGGCTACACCTTC. It codes for CASKGIYGYTF.

The genes are TRBV7-8 and TRBJ1-1; maybe TRBD1 (6 bases). Trimming pared 5 bases from V and 3 bases from J, leaving 13 bases between. The CDR3 has 14 amino acids. Germline CDR1 and CDR2: SGHVS and FQNEAQ. The CDR3 region has the DNA TGTGCCAGCAGCCGCCAGGGGCCCTACACTGAAGCTTTCTTT. It codes for CASSRQGPYTEAFF.

The chain couples TRBV9 to TRBJ1-1; TRBD1 is a possible D gene (6 bases). The V end was cut by 4 bases, the J end by 5 bases, with 12 bases between. This CDR3 comprises 13 residues. The germline gives CDR1 SGDLS, CDR2 YYNGEE. CDR3 sequence (DNA): TGTGCCAGCAGCCCAAGGGGGATGACTGAAGCTTTCTTT. Residues: CASSPRGMTEAFF.

This rearrangement joins TRBV20-1 to TRBJ1-5, with D possibly TRBD1 on 5 matching bases. The V end lost 3 bases, the J end lost 5 bases, and 11 bases lay between the germline ends. The CDR3 consists of 13 residues. Germline values: CDR1 DFQATT, CDR2 SNEGSKA (reference sequence). The CDR3 DNA reads as TGCAGTGCTAGTTCCAGGGCGGATCAGCCCCAGCATTTT. This codes for CSASSRADQPQHF.